This T cell receptor (beta chain) was documented in a study of shared clonotypes between healthy human individuals (dated by TCRdb to 2018 to 2021). Regarding the complete study: The cohort comprised a couple of women and a few men aged 18 to 49 years. Per donor, three plates each were used for CD4 naive and CD4 memory, two for CD8 naive, and one for CD8 memory. To estimate repertoire size and how much clonotype sharing occurs between individuals, the study deeply sequenced the blood TCR repertoires of several healthy adults. To increase sequencing depth and limit assay-specific biases, TCR repertoire library preparation and sequencing were carried out by different laboratories using diverse techniques. Each donor's leukapheresis produced roughly between roughly 0.85 and 9.5 billion PBMCs. The investigation overall reported the following: Across a few donors, around 5% of naive CD4, roughly 3.5% of naive CD8, under 2.5% of memory CD4, and about 0.44% of memory CD8 clonotypes were shared. Higher generation probabilities were observed for clonotypes shared by all four sorted-subset donors than for non-shared clonotypes. Sampling was restricted to blood, and TCR repertoires in tissues likely differ from the TCR repertoires found in blood. Larger estimated clonotype richness was generally found for naive subsets than for memory subsets. Pairwise subsampling indicated that sequencing depth was expected to affect the degree of clonotype sharing among donors. Incomplete sequencing was indicated by rarefaction of sorted-subset datasets, despite the large sequencing depth. The small number of donors limited the genetic and exposure-history diversity represented.

TCR CDR3 regions were amplified from genomic DNA by multiplex PCR using the deep immunoSEQ assay. Extracted genomic DNA from each cell subset was distributed evenly across all wells of several immunoSEQ 96-well plates, and each plate was treated as a replicate. Each replicate PCR for sorted subsets received approximately 200 ng genomic DNA, equal to some 32,000 T cell genomes. The purified libraries were quantified using a Qubit 3.0 fluorometer, sized with a Bioanalyzer 2100, and then quantified again using the KAPA Library Quantification kit. Every immunoSEQ 96-well plate was sequenced on a separate single-read 150-cycle Illumina NextSeq 550 flow cell. The authors processed their data as follows. Because only junctional sequences without quality scores were contained in the immunoSEQ output, filtering matching that applied to full-length reads could not be performed. To assign V/J genes and CDR3, sequences were annotated using PyIR, a Python wrapper for IgBLAST v1.9, with IMGT germline references. Reads were removed for weak V/J assignments (E-value above 1e-6), missing CDR3, stop codons, out-of-frame junctions, or ambiguous translated residues. V3J clonotypes were defined by identical inferred V gene, J gene, and CDR3 amino acid sequence. The percentage overlap between two repertoires was calculated by dividing the number of shared unique clonotypes by the size of the smaller repertoire. Three approaches were used to assess repertoire richness: RTK rarefaction, the Chao1 estimator, and Recon v2.1 estimates of unobserved clonotypes. OLGA was used to compute generation probabilities for all TCRbeta clonotypes that the gDNA method yielded from four donors. TCRdb carries this immuneACCESS record with in-frame sequences only. Its versions omit some clonotypes, under half of them owing to an unresolved V gene in the studies checked, with the rest unexplained. Clone size and V and J calls were adopted from that table, with D and trimming inferred from the DNA. The sample data list approximately 600,000 clones, and approximately 95% of these were observed just once. The ten largest clones add up to approximately 0.11% of the sample.

Comment on this clone: The specificity of this receptor is unknown. One base away there is no much larger clone; base qualities are not given.

CD8 naive samples consisted of CD45RO-negative cells that were positively selected for CCR7, yielding a CD45RA+CCR7+ population without TemRA cells. The donors were healthy, HIV-negative adults with no recently reported acute infections or vaccinations. Every donor was a Caucasian adult living in Nashville, Tennessee, USA. Blood was obtained by leukapheresis, after which PBMCs were separated by Ficoll-Histopaque density gradient centrifugation and cryopreserved in liquid nitrogen vapor phase. Purity and quantity of every magnetically sorted T cell population were checked by analytical flow cytometry. Genomic DNA was isolated from each sorted fraction and quantified by UV absorbance on a Nanodrop 2000c. Including cysteine and phenylalanine, the CDR3 has 12 amino acids. Just CDR3 DNA is preserved here, 36 bases in frame from base 1. V drops 3 bases and J drops 6 bases, leaving 9 bases in between. In the germline V gene, CDR1 corresponds to WSHSY and CDR2 to SAAADI.

The sequence links TRBV10-2 to TRBJ2-7, with the D gene not clear enough to name. The origin of this receptor is a woman aged 30 to 39 in good health. The sequenced material came from naive CD8+ T cells sorted from blood. The meaning of the sample's cell subset or site label: CD45RA+CCR7+. CDR3 sequence: CASSEVMFEQYF. The bases read TGCGCCAGCAGTGAAGTCATGTTCGAGCAGTACTTC.